What follows is one TCR beta chain and its context. Its matching antigen is unknown. The V gene lost 8 bases and the J gene lost 4 bases, with 17 bases spanning the gap. This CDR3 has 15 amino acids. The germline V gene has CDR1 SNHLY and CDR2 FYNNEI. The data are from a study of PD-1 blockade in classical Hodgkin lymphoma. Study-level results: Newly diagnosed patients reportedly trailed healthy donors in baseline TCR diversity. The causes of the repertoire differences, possibly disease activity or prior therapy, remain undefined.

TCRdb's table, derived via immunoSEQ multiplex PCR, lists solely in-frame clones and lacks some. There are about 10,000 clones in the sample; about 75% occur only once, and roughly 26% lies in the top ten. All patients experienced relapse after autologous stem cell transplantation, and brentuximab vedotin exposure was variable. The specimen comprised peripheral blood mononuclear cells (PBMCs), sampled at baseline. This clonotype was obtained from a human donor with classical Hodgkin lymphoma. V and J are TRBV2 and TRBJ2-2; TRBD2 is a possible D gene (5 bases). The CDR3 here is CASVQREWITGELFF. Here the CDR3 DNA reads TGTGCCAGCGTCCAGAGGGAGTGGATCACCGGGGAGCTGTTTTTT.